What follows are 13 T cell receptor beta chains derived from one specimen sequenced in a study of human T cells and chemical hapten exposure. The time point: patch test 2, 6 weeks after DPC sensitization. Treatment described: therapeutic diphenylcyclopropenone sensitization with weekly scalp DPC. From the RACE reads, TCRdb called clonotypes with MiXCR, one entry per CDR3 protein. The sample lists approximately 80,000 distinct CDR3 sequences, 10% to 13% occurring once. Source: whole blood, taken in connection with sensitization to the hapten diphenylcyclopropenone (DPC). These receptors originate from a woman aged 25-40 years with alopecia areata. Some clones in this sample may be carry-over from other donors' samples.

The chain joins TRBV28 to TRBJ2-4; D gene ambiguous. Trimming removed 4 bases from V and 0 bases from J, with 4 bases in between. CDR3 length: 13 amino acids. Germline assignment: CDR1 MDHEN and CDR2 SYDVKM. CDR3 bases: TGTGCCAGCAGTTACGTAGCCAAAAACATTCAGTACTTC. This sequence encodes CASSYVAKNIQYF.

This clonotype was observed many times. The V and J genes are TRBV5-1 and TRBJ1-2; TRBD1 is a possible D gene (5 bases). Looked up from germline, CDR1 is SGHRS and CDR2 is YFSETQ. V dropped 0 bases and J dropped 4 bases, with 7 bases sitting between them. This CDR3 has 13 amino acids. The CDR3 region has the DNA TGCGCCAGCAGCTTGGACAGGAGCTATGGCTACACCTTC. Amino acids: CASSLDRSYGYTF.

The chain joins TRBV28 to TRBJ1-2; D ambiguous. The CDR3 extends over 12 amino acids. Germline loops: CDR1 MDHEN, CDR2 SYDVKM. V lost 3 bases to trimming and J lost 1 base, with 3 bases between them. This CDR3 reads CASSLVNYGYTF. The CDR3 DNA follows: TGTGCCAGCAGTTTGGTTAACTATGGCTACACCTTC.

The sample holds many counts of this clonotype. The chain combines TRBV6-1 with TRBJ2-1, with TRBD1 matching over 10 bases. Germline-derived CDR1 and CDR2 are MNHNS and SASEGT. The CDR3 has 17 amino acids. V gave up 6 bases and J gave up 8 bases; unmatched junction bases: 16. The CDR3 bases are TGTGCCAGCAGCCCTTACTTGGGACAGGGGTACTATGATGAGCAGTTCTTC. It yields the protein CASSPYLGQGYYDEQFF.

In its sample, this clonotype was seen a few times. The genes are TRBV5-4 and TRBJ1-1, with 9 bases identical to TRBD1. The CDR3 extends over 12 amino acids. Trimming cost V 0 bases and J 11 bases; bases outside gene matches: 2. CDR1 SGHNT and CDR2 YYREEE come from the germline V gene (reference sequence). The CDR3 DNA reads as TGTGCCAGCAGCTTGGACGGGACAGGGGCTTTCTTT. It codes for CASSLDGTGAFF.

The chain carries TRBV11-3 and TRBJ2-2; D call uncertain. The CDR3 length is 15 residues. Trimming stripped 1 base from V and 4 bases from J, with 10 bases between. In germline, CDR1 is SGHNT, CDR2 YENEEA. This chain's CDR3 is CASSLAGVSTGELFF. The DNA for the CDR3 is TGTGCCAGCAGCTTAGCAGGTGTCAGCACCGGGGAGCTGTTTTTT.

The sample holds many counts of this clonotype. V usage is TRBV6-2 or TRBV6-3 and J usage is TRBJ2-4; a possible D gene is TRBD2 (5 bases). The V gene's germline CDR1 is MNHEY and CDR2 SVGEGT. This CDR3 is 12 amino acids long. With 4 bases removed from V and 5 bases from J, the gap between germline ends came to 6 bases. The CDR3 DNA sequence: TGTGCCAGCAGTTTCGGGGAAAACATTCAGTACTTC. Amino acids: CASSFGENIQYF.

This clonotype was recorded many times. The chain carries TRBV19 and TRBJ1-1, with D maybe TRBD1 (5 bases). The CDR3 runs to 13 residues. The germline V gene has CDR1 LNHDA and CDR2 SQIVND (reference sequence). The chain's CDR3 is CVTRGQGNTEAFF. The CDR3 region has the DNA TGTGTAACTCGTGGGCAGGGGAACACTGAAGCTTTCTTT. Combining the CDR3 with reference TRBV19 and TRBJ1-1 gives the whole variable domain DGGITQSPKYLFRKEGQNVTLSCEQNLNHDAMYWYRQDPGQGLRLIYYSQIVNDFQKGDIAEGYSVSREKKESFPLTVTSAQKNPTAFYLCVTRGQGNTEAFFGQGTRLTVV.

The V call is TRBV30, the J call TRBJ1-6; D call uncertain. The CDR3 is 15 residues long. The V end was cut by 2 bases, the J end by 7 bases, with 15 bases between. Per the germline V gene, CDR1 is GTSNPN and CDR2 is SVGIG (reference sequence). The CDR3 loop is CAWSPLARWNSPLHF. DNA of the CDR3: TGTGCCTGGAGTCCCCTGGCCAGGTGGAATTCACCCCTCCACTTT.

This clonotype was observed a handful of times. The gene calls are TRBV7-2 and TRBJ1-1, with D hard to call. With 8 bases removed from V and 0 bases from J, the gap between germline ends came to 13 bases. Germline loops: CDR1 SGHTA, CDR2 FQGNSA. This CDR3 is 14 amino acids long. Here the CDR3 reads CASGRRVLNTEAFF. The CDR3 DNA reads TGTGCCAGCGGACGAAGAGTGCTGAACACTGAAGCTTTCTTT.

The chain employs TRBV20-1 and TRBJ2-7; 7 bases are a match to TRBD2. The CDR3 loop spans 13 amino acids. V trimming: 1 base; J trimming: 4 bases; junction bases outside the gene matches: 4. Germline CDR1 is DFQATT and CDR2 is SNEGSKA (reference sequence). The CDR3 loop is CSARGGGRYEQYF. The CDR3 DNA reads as TGCAGTGCTAGAGGGGGGGGAAGATACGAGCAGTACTTC.

CDR3 region: CSARSLGDYNEQFF. CDR3 sequence (DNA): TGCAGTGCTAGGAGTTTAGGGGACTACAATGAGCAGTTCTTC. The rearrangement joins TRBV20-1 to TRBJ2-1; D might be TRBD1 (5 bases). The CDR3 runs 14 residues. In germline, CDR1 is DFQATT, CDR2 SNEGSKA (reference sequence). Trimming removed 3 bases from V and 3 bases from J, with 12 bases in between.

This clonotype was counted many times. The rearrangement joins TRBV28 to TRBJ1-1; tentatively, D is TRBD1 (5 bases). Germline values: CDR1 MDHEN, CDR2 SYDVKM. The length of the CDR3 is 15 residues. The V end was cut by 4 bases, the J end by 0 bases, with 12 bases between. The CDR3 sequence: CASSSATAMNTEAFF. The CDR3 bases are TGTGCCAGCAGTTCCGCGACAGCTATGAACACTGAAGCTTTCTTT.